A selection of T cell receptor beta chains follows, all from one sample in a study of cytomegalovirus exposure and HLA in healthy donors. Assay: immunoSEQ multiplex PCR; the TCRdb copy retains only in-frame clones and omits some. The table lists 100,000 to 150,000 clones, about 84% of them singletons, with about 3.5% in the top ten. Source material: PBMCs. The receptors derive from a man in his forties in good health and CMV-seronegative. Each CDR3 is given with its conserved first and last residue. D genes are given only for firm matches. Size values are once, few and many counts, or a class for expanded clones, and some rows have none.

v_gene	abundance	d_gene	j_gene	CDR3nt	CDR3aa
TRBV7-3	NA	NA	TRBJ2-2	TGTGCCAGCAGCTTAGGTCGATCTAGTACTACCGGGGAGCTGTTTTTT	CASSLGRSSTTGELFF
TRBV9	NA	NA	TRBJ1-2	TGTGCCAGCAGTGAGACAGCTACTATTAACTATGGCTACACCTTC	CASSETATINYGYTF
TRBV7-9	NA	NA	TRBJ2-1	TGTGCCAGCAGCTACCAACTGAATGAGCAGTTCTTC	CASSYQLNEQFF
TRBV7-2	NA	NA	TRBJ2-5	TGTGCCAGCAGCTTGTGGGGGGAGGAGACCCAGTACTTC	CASSLWGEETQYF
TRBV11-3	NA	TRBD2	TRBJ2-2	TGTGCCAGCAGCCCCCCCCTAGCGGGTAGGCTGAACACCGGGGAGCTGTTTTTT	CASSPPLAGRLNTGELFF
TRBV20-1	few	NA	TRBJ2-3	TGCAGTGCTAGTCTTGTCGCGGAGTATTTT	CSASLVAEYF
TRBV28	NA	NA	TRBJ2-1	TGTGCCAGCAGTTTACGCAATGAGCAGTTCTTC	CASSLRNEQFF
TRBV6-5	NA	NA	TRBJ1-2	TGTGCCAGCAGTGGGGGGTATGGCTACACCTTC	CASSGGYGYTF
TRBV19	NA	NA	TRBJ2-5	TGTGCCAGTAGTACTACCGGGACAAAGTCAATGGAGACCCAGTACTTC	CASSTTGTKSMETQYF
TRBV15	NA	TRBD1	TRBJ1-5	TGTGCCACCAGCAGCAGGGGGCTCACGCCCCAGCATTTT	CATSSRGLTPQHF
TRBV7-8	NA	TRBD1	TRBJ1-2	TGTGCCAGCAGGGATCCGGGACAGGGGTCATATGGCTACACCTTC	CASRDPGQGSYGYTF
TRBV5-1	NA	TRBD1	TRBJ2-1	TGCGCCAGCAGCTGGACAGGGTCAAATGAGCAGTTCTTC	CASSWTGSNEQFF
TRBV19	few	NA	TRBJ2-2	TGTGCCAGTAGTATTCTGTGGGGCGCGGACACCGGGGAGCTGTTTTTT	CASSILWGADTGELFF
TRBV18	NA	NA	TRBJ1-2	TGTGCCAGCTCAGCCGGGACAAATCCTAACTATGGCTACACCTTC	CASSAGTNPNYGYTF
TRBV9	NA	NA	TRBJ1-1	TGTGCCAGCAGCGTAGCCGGGGAGACGGCTGAAGCTTTCTTT	CASSVAGETAEAFF
TRBV29-1	few	TRBD1	TRBJ1-2	TGCAGCGTTGAGCGGGGACAGGATCATGGCTACACCTTC	CSVERGQDHGYTF
TRBV5-1	NA	NA	TRBJ1-1	TGCGCCAGCAGCTTCATGAACACTGAAGCTTTCTTT	CASSFMNTEAFF
TRBV5-8	few	NA	TRBJ1-1	TGTGCCAGCAGCTTGGTGCAGGGGCATAGGGTTGAAGCTTTCTTT	CASSLVQGHRVEAFF
TRBV6-5	NA	NA	TRBJ1-3	TGTGCCAGCAGTTATAAAACAGGGACTGGAAACACCATATATTTT	CASSYKTGTGNTIYF
TRBV7-9	NA	TRBD1	TRBJ2-3	TGTGCCAGCAGCCCCCACGGACAGGGGATCACAGATACGCAGTATTTT	CASSPHGQGITDTQYF
TRBV16	NA	NA	TRBJ2-3	TGTGCCAGCAGCCTCACTCCTACAGGGATCGATACGCAGTATTTT	CASSLTPTGIDTQYF
TRBV6-1	NA	TRBD2	TRBJ2-5	TGTGCCAGCAGTGAAGGTCTGCGGGGGGGCCAGGAGACCCAGTACTTC	CASSEGLRGGQETQYF
TRBV29-1	few	NA	TRBJ1-4	TGCAGCGTTGAAGAAAACGGAAAACTGTTTTTT	CSVEENGKLFF
TRBV6-1	few	NA	TRBJ1-4	TGTGCCAGCAAGGAACAGTATAATGAAAAACTGTTTTTT	CASKEQYNEKLFF
TRBV6-5	NA	TRBD1	TRBJ1-3	TGTGCCAGCAGCGCCGGGACAGATGGAAACACCATATATTTT	CASSAGTDGNTIYF
TRBV19	NA	NA	TRBJ1-2	TGTGCCAGTAGTATGGGCGGGTATGGCTACACCTTC	CASSMGGYGYTF
TRBV9	NA	TRBD1	TRBJ1-2	TGTGCCAGCAAACCGGGACAGGGGGCGTTTGGCTACACCTTC	CASKPGQGAFGYTF
TRBV13	NA	NA	TRBJ2-7	TGTGCCAGCAGCCCCCTCGGGAGCAGGTCCTCCTACGAGCAGTACTTC	CASSPLGSRSSYEQYF
TRBV7-9	NA	NA	TRBJ1-2	TGTGCCAGCAGCTTAGGGGGCAGCGAGCACTATGGCTACACCTTC	CASSLGGSEHYGYTF
TRBV18	NA	NA	TRBJ1-5	TGTGCCAGCTCCCCCACCCAGGATCAGCCCCAGCATTTT	CASSPTQDQPQHF
TRBV29-1	NA	NA	TRBJ1-1	TGCAGCGTTGATACCATAGCGGGCGGGAGCACTGAAGCTTTCTTT	CSVDTIAGGSTEAFF
TRBV6-5	NA	NA	TRBJ1-1	TGTGCCAGCAGCAAACAAGGAGCGCGGAACACTGAAGCTTTCTTT	CASSKQGARNTEAFF
TRBV7-9	NA	NA	TRBJ1-4	TGTTCCAGCAGCTTAGATCTCCCAGATGAAAAACTGTTTTTT	CSSSLDLPDEKLFF
TRBV11-2	NA	TRBD1	TRBJ1-5	TGTGCCAGCAGCTTCGGGACAGGCATCAATCAGCCCCAGCATTTT	CASSFGTGINQPQHF
TRBV27	NA	NA	TRBJ2-7	TGTGCCAGCAGCTTATCACCCGGGACAATCTCCTACGAGCAGTACTTC	CASSLSPGTISYEQYF
TRBV7-9	NA	NA	TRBJ1-1	TGTGCCAGCAGACTCCGGGAGGACCTTGAAGCTTTCTTT	CASRLREDLEAFF
TRBV7-2	NA	NA	TRBJ1-1	TGTGCCAGCAGCTGGACCACAGGGACTGAAGCTTTCTTT	CASSWTTGTEAFF
TRBV7-2	few	TRBD2	TRBJ2-2	TGTGCCAGCAGCTTAGGTCTAGCGGGTTACACCGGGGAGCTGTTTTTT	CASSLGLAGYTGELFF
TRBV18	NA	NA	TRBJ2-1	TGTGCCAGCTCGAAAAGTAACCCAGGCAATGAGCAGTTCTTC	CASSKSNPGNEQFF
TRBV19	NA	TRBD1	TRBJ2-1	TGTGCCAGTAGTTCAGGGGGCGACACGGTGGTGGCCTACAATGAGCAGTTCTTC	CASSSGGDTVVAYNEQFF
TRBV28	once	NA	TRBJ2-2	TGTGCCAGCAGTTTCATCAGGGAAACCGGGGAGCTGTTTTTT	CASSFIRETGELFF
TRBV2	NA	TRBD1	TRBJ1-2	TGTGCCAGCGGGGGACAGGGGGGCCCCTATGGCTACACCTTC	CASGGQGGPYGYTF
TRBV7-2	NA	NA	TRBJ2-7	TGTGCCAGCACCTTACGCGGGATCGACTACGAGCAGTACTTC	CASTLRGIDYEQYF
TRBV7-9	NA	TRBD1	TRBJ1-1	TGTGCCAGCAGCCATACCACAGGGGATGGAAACACTGAAGCTTTCTTT	CASSHTTGDGNTEAFF
TRBV15	medium-sized	NA	TRBJ2-5	TGTGCCACCAGCAGAGGGGTCGGGGAATCAGAGACCCAGTACTTC	CATSRGVGESETQYF
TRBV4-3	NA	TRBD2	TRBJ2-2	TGCGCCAGCAGCCAAGATAGCGGGGGCGTGGAGCTGTTTTTT	CASSQDSGGVELFF
TRBV7-2	NA	TRBD2	TRBJ2-1	TGTGCCAGCAGTTTTAGCGGGGGGTCAGGCAATGAGCAGTTCTTC	CASSFSGGSGNEQFF
TRBV15	NA	NA	TRBJ1-4	TGTGCCACCAGCAGAGACGGCAGGGAAGATGAAAAACTGTTTTTT	CATSRDGREDEKLFF
TRBV28	NA	NA	TRBJ1-2	TGTGCCAGCAGACCTAGACATACAGGGCTCTATGGCTACACCTTC	CASRPRHTGLYGYTF
TRBV5-4	few	TRBD1	TRBJ2-7	TGTGCCAGCAGCTCTCCGACAGGGAACGGTTACGAGCAGTACTTC	CASSSPTGNGYEQYF